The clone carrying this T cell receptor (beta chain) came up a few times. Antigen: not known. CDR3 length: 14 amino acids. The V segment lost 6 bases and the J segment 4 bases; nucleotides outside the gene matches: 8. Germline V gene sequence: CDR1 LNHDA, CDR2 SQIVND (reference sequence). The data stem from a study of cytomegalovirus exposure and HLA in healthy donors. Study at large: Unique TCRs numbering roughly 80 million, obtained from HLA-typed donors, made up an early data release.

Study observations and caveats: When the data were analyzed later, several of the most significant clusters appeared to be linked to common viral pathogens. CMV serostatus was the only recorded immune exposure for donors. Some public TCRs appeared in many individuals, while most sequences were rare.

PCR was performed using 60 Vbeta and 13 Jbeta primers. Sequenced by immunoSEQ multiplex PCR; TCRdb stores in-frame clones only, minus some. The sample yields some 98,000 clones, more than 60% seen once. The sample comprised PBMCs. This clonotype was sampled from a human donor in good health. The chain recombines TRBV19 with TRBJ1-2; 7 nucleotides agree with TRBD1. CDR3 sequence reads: CASRSTGVRYGYTF. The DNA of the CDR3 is TGTGCCAGTAGGTCAACAGGGGTACGCTATGGCTACACCTTC.